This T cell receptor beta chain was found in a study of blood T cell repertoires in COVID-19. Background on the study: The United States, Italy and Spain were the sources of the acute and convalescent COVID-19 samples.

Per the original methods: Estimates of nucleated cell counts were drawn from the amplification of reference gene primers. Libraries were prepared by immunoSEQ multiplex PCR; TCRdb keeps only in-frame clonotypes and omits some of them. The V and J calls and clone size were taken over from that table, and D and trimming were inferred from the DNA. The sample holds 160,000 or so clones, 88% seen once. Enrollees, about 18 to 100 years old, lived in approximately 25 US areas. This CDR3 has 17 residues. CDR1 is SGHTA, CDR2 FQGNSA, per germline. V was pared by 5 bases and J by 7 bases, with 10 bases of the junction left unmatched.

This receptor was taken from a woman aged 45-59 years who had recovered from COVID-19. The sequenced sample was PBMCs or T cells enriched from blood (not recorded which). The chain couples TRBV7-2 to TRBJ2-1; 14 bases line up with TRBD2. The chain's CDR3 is CASSSRLAGGPKNEQFF. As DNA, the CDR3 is TGTGCCAGCAGCAGCCGACTAGCGGGGGGGCCTAAGAATGAGCAGTTCTTC.